The 25 T cell receptor beta chains below come from one sample, sequenced in a study of T cell responses to AZD1222 COVID-19 vaccine (dated by TCRdb to 2020 to 2022). In the paper's terms, the time point label means: baseline before first vaccination. Library prep was done by the immunoSEQ multiplex PCR assay. The table was pulled from immuneACCESS by TCRdb, which kept in-frame rearrangements only. Such tables lose some clones; where checked, under half of the loss comes from unresolved V genes, and the rest has no known cause. The sample table contains around 140,000 clones; only one count was recorded for roughly 88% of them. Over 7% of the sample is in the top ten clones. The starting material was peripheral blood, obtained on day 0 of AZD1222 vaccination. The receptors come from an adult in good health.

A few counts support this clone. V and J are TRBV21-1 and TRBJ1-5; TRBD1 is taken as the D call from the table, unchecked against the DNA. TRBV21-1 has pseudogene status. The CDR3 has 19 amino acids. The CDR3: CASSKAVWQGGRGNQPQHF. CDR3 nucleotides: TGTGCCAGCAGCAAAGCAGTGTGGCAGGGGGGAAGGGGTAATCAGCCCCAGCATTTT.

The genes are TRBV2 and TRBJ2-5; 7 nucleotides agree with TRBD1. Germline lookup yields CDR1 SNHLY and CDR2 FYNNEI. This CDR3 contains 13 residues. The junction had 7 bases not matched to a gene; V was cut back by 8 bases and J by 4 bases. The CDR3 loop is CASSTGRVETQYF. Here the CDR3 DNA reads TGTGCCAGCTCGACAGGGCGGGTAGAGACCCAGTACTTC.

This clone was observed a handful of times. This chain connects TRBV5-1 to TRBJ1-5; no clear D. The CDR3 covers 17 residues. The germline V and J ends were trimmed by 4 bases and 0 bases, with 17 bases remaining between them. The germline CDR1 and CDR2 sequences are SGHRS and YFSETQ. DNA for the CDR3: TGCGCCAGCAGCCCGGGGTTGGGTCCTTATAGCAATCAGCCCCAGCATTTT. It yields the protein CASSPGLGPYSNQPQHF.

J is TRBJ1-4 and V is TRBV15; D ambiguous. V lost 3 bases, J lost 5 bases, and 13 bases lay in between. Germline V gene sequence: CDR1 LNHNV, CDR2 YYDKDF (reference sequence). CDR3 length: 15 amino acids. The CDR3 DNA follows: TGTGCCACCAGCAGTTCCGGGCAGGCGAATGAAAAACTGTTTTTT. Translation gives CATSSSGQANEKLFF.

This clone was found once. V usage is TRBV24-1 and J usage is TRBJ2-1; D not resolved. V was clipped by 3 bases and J by 2 bases, with 10 bases between them. The germline gives CDR1 KGHDR, CDR2 SFDVKD. CDR3 length: 15 residues. CDR3 region: CATSDGSRPYNEQFF. CDR3 DNA sequence: TGTGCCACCAGTGATGGCTCCCGGCCCTACAATGAGCAGTTCTTC.

The chain uses TRBV7-2 and TRBJ2-5; TRBD2 agrees at 13 bases. CDR1 is SGHTA, CDR2 FQGNSA, per germline. There are 16 residues in the CDR3. CDR3 residues: CASGGGLAGEQETQYF. The CDR3 DNA reads TGTGCATCAGGCGGAGGACTAGCGGGAGAGCAAGAGACCCAGTACTTC. The full variable domain, rest sourced from reference TRBV7-2 and TRBJ2-5, is GAGVSQSPSNKVTEKGKDVELRCDPISGHTALYWYRQSLGQGLEFLIYFQGNSAPDKSGLPSDRFSAERTGGSVSTLTIQRTQQEDSAVYLCASGGGLAGEQETQYFGPGTRLLVL.

The chain recombines TRBV28 with TRBJ1-5; TRBD1 matches 11 bases. The germline V gene has CDR1 MDHEN and CDR2 SYDVKM. V trimming: 3 bases; J trimming: 7 bases; junction bases outside the gene matches: 11. CDR3 length: 17 amino acids. The CDR3 sequence: CASSFRRDRGTMQPQHF. CDR3 DNA sequence: TGTGCCAGCAGTTTTAGGAGGGACAGGGGGACGATGCAGCCCCAGCATTTT.

The chain employs TRBV4-2 and TRBJ1-5; D ambiguous. The V end was cut by 1 base, the J end by 7 bases, with 11 bases between. Germline values: CDR1 LGHNA, CDR2 YNFKEQ. This CDR3 comprises 14 residues. The DNA for the CDR3 is TGTGCCAGCAGCCAAGTCGGGCAGTCGCAGCCCCAGCATTTT. As protein: CASSQVGQSQPQHF.

The CDR3 sequence: CATGLAGGRETQYF. CDR3 coding DNA: TGTGCCACCGGACTAGCGGGGGGGCGGGAGACCCAGTACTTC. The chain employs TRBV28 and TRBJ2-5, with 15 bases that match TRBD2. Germline trimming cut 10 bases from V and 5 bases from J; bases unmatched to any gene: 5. Looked up from germline, CDR1 is MDHEN and CDR2 is SYDVKM. The CDR3 consists of 14 residues.

The chain is built from TRBV15 and TRBJ1-2; possible D gene TRBD1, 5 bases. V lost 8 bases to trimming and J lost 4 bases, with 17 bases between them. The CDR3 covers 14 residues. Germline-derived CDR1 and CDR2 are LNHNV and YYDKDF (reference sequence). In DNA form, the CDR3 reads TGTGCCACCTCCTTGGACCCTGGGGGCTATGGCTACACCTTC. Translated: CATSLDPGGYGYTF.

The genes are TRBV28 and TRBJ1-4; D is ambiguous. From germline, CDR1 is MDHEN and CDR2 SYDVKM. The CDR3 loop spans 12 amino acids. The ends were cut back, 4 bases at V and 7 bases at J, with 7 bases in the middle. The CDR3 spells CASSSPAEKLFF. The CDR3 nucleotides read TGTGCCAGCAGTTCCCCGGCTGAAAAACTGTTTTTT.

The chain uses TRBV28 and TRBJ1-2; 8 nucleotides align to TRBD1. Trimming removed 6 bases from V and 1 base from J; junction bases left unmatched: 10. The CDR3 runs 16 residues. The germline V gene encodes CDR1 MDHEN and CDR2 SYDVKM. In nucleotides, the CDR3 is TGTGCCAGCAGCGTCTTCCAGGGGGCGAATAACTATGGCTACACCTTC. Amino acids: CASSVFQGANNYGYTF.

This chain links TRBV6-1 with TRBJ2-3, with 13 positions matching TRBD2. Looked up from germline, CDR1 is MNHNS and CDR2 is SASEGT. Trimming at V came to 4 bases and at J to 5 bases, leaving 6 bases not matched to a gene. The CDR3 is made up of 16 amino acids. Here the CDR3 DNA reads TGTGCCAGCAGTGTAGGACTAGCGGGAGCGGTAGATACGCAGTATTTT. Amino acids: CASSVGLAGAVDTQYF.

This sequence joins TRBV7-9 and TRBJ2-3; 16 bases match TRBD2. CDR3 size: 19 residues. Trimming cost V 5 bases and J 4 bases; bases outside gene matches: 12. Looked up from germline, CDR1 is SEHNR and CDR2 is FQNEAQ (reference sequence). CDR3 nucleotides: TGTGCCAGCAGCATAAATTGGGGACTAGCGGGGGGGCAGGCAGATACGCAGTATTTT. Its protein product is CASSINWGLAGGQADTQYF.

The chain has TRBV7-9 and TRBJ2-1, with D possibly being TRBD2 (6 bases). Per the germline V gene, CDR1 is SEHNR and CDR2 is FQNEAQ (reference sequence). The CDR3 sequence is 17 residues long. V lost 5 bases to trimming and J lost 0 bases, with 17 bases between them. CDR3 in amino acids: CASSPQAGRSSYNEQFF. The CDR3 nucleotides read TGTGCCAGCAGCCCACAGGCGGGGCGGAGCTCCTACAATGAGCAGTTCTTC.

V gene TRBV4-1 combines with J gene TRBJ2-4; 7 bases fit TRBD1. CDR1 is MGHRA and CDR2 is YSYEKL in the germline V gene. This CDR3 region has 20 residues. The V segment lost 4 bases and the J segment 0 bases; nucleotides outside the gene matches: 18. CDR3 loop: CASSRLIGTADSLAKNIQYF. The CDR3 nucleotides read TGCGCCAGCAGCCGCCTCATCGGGACAGCGGATTCCCTAGCCAAAAACATTCAGTACTTC.

The chain couples TRBV30 to TRBJ1-1; D is ambiguous. Germline V lookup: CDR1 GTSNPN, CDR2 SVGIG (reference sequence). This CDR3 is 15 amino acids long. V was cut by 0 bases and J by 0 bases, with 11 bases left in between. CDR3 DNA: TGTGCCTGGAGTGTACTAGCGGTAATGAACACTGAAGCTTTCTTT. This gives the protein CAWSVLAVMNTEAFF.

The chain has TRBV7-9 and TRBJ2-5; D remains unclear. CDR3 length: 13 amino acids. Trimming removed 5 bases at V and 5 bases at J, with 12 bases between. In germline, CDR1 is SEHNR, CDR2 FQNEAQ (reference sequence). CDR3 loop: CASSPRPGETQYF. The CDR3 DNA reads as TGTGCCAGCAGCCCACGTCCCGGGGAGACCCAGTACTTC. The full variable domain, in which reference TRBV7-9 and TRBJ2-5 provide the parts outside the CDR3, is DTGVSQNPRHKITKRGQNVTFRCDPISEHNRLYWYRQTLGQGPEFLTYFQNEAQLEKSRLLSDRFSAERPKGSFSTLEIQRTEQGDSAMYLCASSPRPGETQYFGPGTRLLVL.

The chain links TRBV19 to TRBJ2-1, with 7 bases that match TRBD2. Unmatched junction bases numbered 9, after V lost 0 bases and J lost 7 bases. The CDR3 length is 16 residues. Germline CDR1 LNHDA, CDR2 SQIVND (reference sequence). The CDR3 here is CASSIDGGEGGNEQFF. In nucleotides, the CDR3 is TGTGCCAGTAGTATAGATGGTGGGGAGGGCGGGAATGAGCAGTTCTTC.

This clone came up once. This chain connects TRBV6-5 to TRBJ2-7; weak D call: TRBD2 (6 bases). This CDR3 spans 14 amino acids. The ends were cut back, 0 bases at V and 3 bases at J, with 9 bases in the middle. Germline loops: CDR1 MNHEY, CDR2 SVGAGI. For the CDR3, the DNA is TGTGCCAGCAGTTACTCCGGGACTGACTACGAGCAGTACTTC. It codes for CASSYSGTDYEQYF.

This chain uses TRBV27 with TRBJ2-7, with 15 bases identical to TRBD2. This CDR3 spans 19 amino acids. Trimming took 4 bases from V and 5 from J; bases not matched to a gene: 15. CDR1 MNHEY and CDR2 SMNVEV come from the germline V gene (reference sequence). In DNA form, the CDR3 reads TGTGCCAGCAGTTCCTGGAATCGAGGACTAGCGGGAGGGAGGGACGAGCAGTACTTC. Encoded protein: CASSSWNRGLAGGRDEQYF.

The rearrangement links TRBV27 to TRBJ2-7; 12 positions match TRBD2. Germline V lookup: CDR1 MNHEY, CDR2 SMNVEV (reference sequence). The CDR3 contains 17 residues. The V gene end was trimmed by 4 bases and the J gene end by 5 bases; junction bases not matched to a gene: 12. CDR3 region: CASSSPLTSGRSNEQYF. The CDR3 coding sequence is TGTGCCAGCAGTTCGCCTCTGACTAGCGGGAGATCAAACGAGCAGTACTTC.

The CDR3 DNA reads TGTGCCATCAGTGAGATCGAGGGCCCCTTAGAGACTGAAGCTTTCTTT. This encodes CAISEIEGPLETEAFF. The V call is TRBV10-3, the J call TRBJ1-1; D not certain. The CDR3 has 16 amino acids. The germline V and J ends were trimmed by 2 bases and 5 bases, with 18 bases remaining between them. Germline CDR1 ENHRY, CDR2 SYGVKD.

The CDR3 nucleotides are TGTGCCAGTAGTCCGAACACAGGGTCACGGGCTGAAGCTTTCTTT. Translation gives CASSPNTGSRAEAFF. This chain uses TRBV19 with TRBJ1-1; tentatively, D is TRBD1 (6 bases). V was shortened by 5 bases and J by 6 bases, with 19 bases between the two germline ends. Germline CDR1 and CDR2: LNHDA and SQIVND (reference sequence). The CDR3 is made up of 15 amino acids.

The chain carries TRBV19 and TRBJ1-1; the D gene is possibly TRBD1 (5 bases). This CDR3 has 13 residues. V dropped 2 bases and J dropped 6 bases, with 10 bases sitting between them. CDR1 and CDR2 from the germline V gene are LNHDA and SQIVND (reference sequence). As DNA, the CDR3 is TGTGCCAGTAGTATAACTGGGGCCCCTGAAGCTTTCTTT. Translated, it gives CASSITGAPEAFF.